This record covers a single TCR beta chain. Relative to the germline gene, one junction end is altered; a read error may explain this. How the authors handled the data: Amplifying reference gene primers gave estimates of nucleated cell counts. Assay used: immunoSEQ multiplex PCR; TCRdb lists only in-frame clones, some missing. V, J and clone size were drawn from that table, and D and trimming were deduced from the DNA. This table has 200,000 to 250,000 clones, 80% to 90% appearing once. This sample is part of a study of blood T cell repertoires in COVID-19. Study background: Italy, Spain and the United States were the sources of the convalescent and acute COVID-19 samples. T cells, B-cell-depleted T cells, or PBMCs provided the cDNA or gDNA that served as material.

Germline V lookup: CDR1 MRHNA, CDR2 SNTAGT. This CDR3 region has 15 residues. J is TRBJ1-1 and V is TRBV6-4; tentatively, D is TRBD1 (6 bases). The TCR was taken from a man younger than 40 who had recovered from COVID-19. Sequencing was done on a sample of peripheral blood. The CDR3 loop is CASSDSIYNRDESFF. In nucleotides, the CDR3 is TGTGCCAGCAGTGACTCCATATATAACAGGGATGAATCTTTCTTT.